The present TCR beta chain was sequenced within a study of cytomegalovirus exposure and HLA in healthy donors. Use of 60 Vbeta and 13 Jbeta primers characterized the PCR. TCRdb's copy holds only in-frame clones and misses some; the assay was immunoSEQ multiplex PCR. The data contain about 250,000 clones, around 80% of them singletons. This sequence originates from a boy aged 5-17 years in good health and CMV-seronegative. What was sequenced was PBMCs.

CDR3 sequence (DNA): TGTGCCAGCAGTCTTCGGGTCACTGAAGCTTTCTTT. Translated: CASSLRVTEAFF. The chain has TRBV28 and TRBJ1-1; D unresolved. The length of the CDR3 is 12 residues. The germline gives CDR1 MDHEN, CDR2 SYDVKM. The V gene lost 5 bases and the J gene lost 4 bases, with 8 bases spanning the gap.